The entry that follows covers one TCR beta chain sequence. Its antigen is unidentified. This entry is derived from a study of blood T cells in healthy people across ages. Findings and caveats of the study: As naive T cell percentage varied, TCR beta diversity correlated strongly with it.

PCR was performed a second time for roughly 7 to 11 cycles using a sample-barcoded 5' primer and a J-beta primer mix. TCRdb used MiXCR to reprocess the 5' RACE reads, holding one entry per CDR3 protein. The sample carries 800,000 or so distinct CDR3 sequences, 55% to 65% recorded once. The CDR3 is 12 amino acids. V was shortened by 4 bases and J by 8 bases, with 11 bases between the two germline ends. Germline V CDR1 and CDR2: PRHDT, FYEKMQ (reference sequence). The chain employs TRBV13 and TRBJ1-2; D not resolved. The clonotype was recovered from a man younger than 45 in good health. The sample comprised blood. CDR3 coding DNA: TGTGCCAGCAGCTCGTACGGGTACGGCTACACCTTC. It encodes CASSSYGYGYTF.